This is a list of T cell receptor beta chains from one sample in a study of blood T cells in healthy people across ages. A single record per CDR3 protein comes from TCRdb applying MiXCR to the 5' RACE reads. The sample includes over 600,000 distinct CDR3 sequences, 45% to 70% of them seen just once. The sequencing sample was made of blood. The source is a man between 40 and 49 years old in good health. CDR3s include the opening cysteine and the closing phenylalanine or tryptophan. D genes are given only for firm matches. Clone size is given for some rows only: seen once, a few or many times, or a class if the clone is expanded.

j_call,clone_size,d_call,v_call,cdr3_aa,cdr3_nt
TRBJ1-4,few,TRBD1,TRBV16,CASSQSPAQGANEKLFF,TGTGCCAGCAGCCAATCCCCGGCGCAGGGGGCGAATGAAAAACTGTTTTTT
TRBJ2-7,NA,NA,TRBV6-5,CASSYQRGGSYEQYF,TGTGCCAGCAGTTACCAGCGCGGCGGCTCCTACGAGCAGTACTTC
TRBJ2-7,NA,NA,TRBV6-6,CASQGEGIEQYF,TGTGCCAGCCAAGGAGAGGGAATCGAGCAGTACTTC
TRBJ2-2,NA,NA,TRBV12-3/TRBV12-4,CASKGTGNTGELFF,TGTGCCAGCAAGGGAACAGGGAACACCGGGGAGCTGTTTTTT
TRBJ2-7,NA,TRBD1,TRBV20-1,CSAPQGAPSYEQYF,TGCAGTGCCCCACAGGGGGCCCCGTCCTACGAGCAGTACTTC
TRBJ1-2,once,NA,TRBV20-1,CSARDLQVDYGYTF,TGCAGTGCTAGAGATTTGCAGGTCGACTATGGCTACACCTTC
TRBJ2-5,NA,TRBD2,TRBV5-1,CASSLEPSGSKETQYF,TGCGCCAGCAGCTTGGAGCCTAGCGGGAGTAAGGAGACCCAGTACTTC
TRBJ1-2,NA,TRBD1,TRBV11-2,CASSLDTGGAYYGYTF,TGTGCCAGCAGCTTAGACACAGGGGGCGCTTATTATGGCTACACCTTC
TRBJ2-3,once,NA,TRBV28,CASTPGSETNTDTQYF,TGTGCCAGCACCCCTGGATCAGAGACCAACACAGATACGCAGTATTTT
TRBJ2-7,NA,TRBD2,TRBV14,CASSQDHGRPYEQYF,TGTGCCAGCAGCCAAGATCACGGGAGGCCCTACGAGCAGTACTTC
TRBJ2-7,few,NA,TRBV6-2/TRBV6-3,CASSYSRLTSSYEQYF,TGTGCCAGCAGTTACTCTAGGCTGACTAGCTCCTACGAGCAGTACTTC
TRBJ1-5,few,NA,TRBV27,CASSRVVNQPQHF,TGTGCCAGCAGCAGGGTGGTCAATCAGCCCCAGCATTTT
TRBJ2-3,NA,NA,TRBV7-9,CASSPPGSVNSDTQYF,TGTGCCAGCAGCCCCCCGGGTAGCGTGAACTCAGATACGCAGTATTTT
TRBJ2-1,NA,TRBD2,TRBV9,CASSVFSGRARSDNEQFF,TGTGCCAGCAGCGTTTTCAGCGGGAGGGCGAGGTCTGACAATGAGCAGTTCTTC
TRBJ2-6,NA,TRBD1,TRBV4-2,CASSQRTGVSGANVLTF,TGTGCCAGCAGCCAGAGGACAGGGGTAAGCGGGGCCAACGTCCTGACTTTC
TRBJ2-7,NA,TRBD2,TRBV7-8,CASSLAGGNSYNEQYF,TGTGCCAGCAGCTTAGCGGGAGGGAACTCCTACAATGAGCAGTACTTC
TRBJ1-5,NA,NA,TRBV27,CASSLVSVGGRRQPQHF,TGTGCCAGCAGTTTAGTTAGCGTCGGGGGGCGCAGGCAGCCCCAGCATTTT
TRBJ2-5,few,NA,TRBV6-1,CASREYTGSGGQETQYF,TGTGCCAGCAGGGAATATACAGGGTCTGGAGGCCAAGAGACCCAGTACTTC
TRBJ2-1,few,TRBD2,TRBV4-3,CASSQGGGSSYNEQFF,TGCGCCAGCAGCCAAGGCGGCGGGAGCTCCTACAATGAGCAGTTCTTC
TRBJ1-2,NA,NA,TRBV27,CASSLWLINWGYTF,TGTGCCAGCAGCCTCTGGCTTATTAACTGGGGCTACACCTTC
TRBJ2-7,few,NA,TRBV29-1,CSVDIGYEQYF,TGCAGCGTTGATATAGGCTACGAGCAGTACTTC
TRBJ2-7,NA,NA,TRBV7-2,CASTGLTSSYNEQYF,TGTGCCAGCACCGGCCTGACCAGCTCCTACAATGAGCAGTACTTC
TRBJ2-6,few,NA,TRBV27,CASSWEGGANVLTF,TGTGCCAGCAGTTGGGAAGGGGGGGCCAACGTCCTGACTTTC
TRBJ1-1,NA,NA,TRBV14,CASSQIPQVEAFF,TGTGCCAGCAGCCAAATACCACAGGTGGAAGCTTTCTTT
TRBJ2-7,few,TRBD1,TRBV20-1,CSASRTGGNSYEQYF,TGCAGTGCTAGCCGGACAGGGGGCAACTCCTACGAGCAGTACTTC
TRBJ1-1,NA,NA,TRBV25-1,CASSELTVGGSNTEAFF,TGTGCCAGCAGTGAATTAACGGTTGGAGGGTCGAACACTGAAGCTTTCTTT
TRBJ2-4,few,NA,TRBV27,CASSYLAKNIQYF,TGTGCCAGCAGTTATCTAGCCAAAAACATTCAGTACTTC
TRBJ1-1,NA,NA,TRBV20-1,CSARPKNTEAFF,TGCAGTGCTAGACCTAAGAACACTGAAGCTTTCTTT
TRBJ2-7,once,NA,TRBV20-1,CSARGSAQYEQYF,TGCAGTGCTAGAGGGTCGGCCCAATACGAGCAGTACTTC
TRBJ1-2,many,TRBD1,TRBV20-1,CSSTAAGGNYGYTF,TGCAGTTCCACCGCCGCAGGGGGCAACTATGGCTACACCTTC
TRBJ1-2,NA,NA,TRBV20-1,CSAWDPPGYTF,TGCAGTGCCTGGGACCCGCCGGGCTACACCTTC
TRBJ2-4,NA,TRBD2,TRBV7-4,CASTRPYGERGRNVLGAKSIQYF,TGTGCCAGCACCAGACCCTACGGGGAGCGGGGACGCAACGTTCTTGGAGCCAAAAGCATTCAGTACTTC
TRBJ2-5,NA,TRBD2,TRBV7-3,CASSLGPTGLAGVETQYF,TGTGCCAGCAGCTTAGGGCCTACTGGACTAGCGGGAGTGGAGACCCAGTACTTC
TRBJ2-3,few,NA,TRBV5-1,CASSLVGGPDTQYF,TGTGCCAGCAGCTTAGTCGGCGGCCCAGATACGCAGTATTTT
TRBJ2-2,once,NA,TRBV10-3,CAISRTGELFF,TGTGCCATCAGTCGCACCGGGGAGCTGTTTTTT
TRBJ1-5,NA,NA,TRBV9,CASSAEEAGNQPQHF,TGTGCCAGCAGCGCAGAAGAAGCTGGGAATCAGCCCCAGCATTTT
TRBJ1-1,NA,NA,TRBV29-1,CSARSVTVLNTEAFF,TGCAGCGCCCGCTCCGTGACAGTTTTGAACACTGAAGCTTTCTTT
TRBJ1-2,NA,TRBD1,TRBV12-3/TRBV12-4,CASSQGTASYGYTF,TGTGCCAGCAGTCAAGGGACAGCAAGCTATGGCTACACCTTC
TRBJ1-2,few,NA,TRBV5-8,CASSRTQGDGYTF,TGTGCCAGCAGTCGTACACAGGGAGATGGCTACACCTTC
TRBJ2-5,once,TRBD1,TRBV7-3,CASSLRPGQGGETQYF,TGTGCCAGCAGCTTACGACCCGGACAGGGAGGCGAGACCCAGTACTTC
TRBJ2-2,few,TRBD1,TRBV20-1,CSERDRNTGELFF,TGCAGTGAACGGGACAGGAACACCGGGGAGCTGTTTTTT
TRBJ1-4,once,NA,TRBV7-8,CASSLWGNTEKLFF,TGCGCCAGCAGCTTATGGGGGAATACTGAAAAACTGTTTTTT
TRBJ2-5,once,NA,TRBV12-3/TRBV12-4,CASSFEFYQETQYF,TGTGCCAGCAGTTTTGAATTCTACCAAGAGACCCAGTACTTC